Shown below are 3 T cell receptor beta chains from a single sample sequenced in a study of Graves' ophthalmopathy and Graves' hyperthyroidism. The TCR beta CDR3 regions underwent amplification from RNA transcripts. The workflow started with a first-round RT-PCR run with HTBI primers and then moved on to a second-round multiplex PCR. TCRdb reprocessed the multiplex PCR reads with MiXCR, giving one entry per CDR3 protein. The repertoire holds more than 550,000 distinct CDR3 sequences, with under 50% as singletons. The material sequenced was peripheral blood. The receptors here all came from an adult man with Graves' ophthalmopathy.

As concerns this clonotype: The CDR3 does not end in the conserved phenylalanine or tryptophan, so this is likely a read error. Because the CDR3's place on the DNA is in doubt, the DNA is left out and the CDR3 is given as listed by TCRdb. This sequence joins TRBV10-3 and TRBJ2-6; the D call TRBD1 from the table was never checked on the DNA. Germline values: CDR1 ENHRY, CDR2 SYGVKD. The CDR3 extends over 17 residues, inclusive of both ends. CDR3 protein: CAATGTGPFSGANVLVL.

This clonotype came up a few times. This sequence joins TRBV4-1 and TRBJ1-5; tentative D call: TRBD1 (5 bases). This CDR3 comprises 13 residues. V lost 0 bases and J 10 bases, leaving 10 bases between the germline ends. Germline V gene lookup returns CDR1 MGHRA and CDR2 YSYEKL. CDR3 bases: TGCGCCAGCAGCCAAGATCAGAGGGACCCCCAGCATTTT. It encodes CASSQDQRDPQHF.

This clonotype came up a few times. Mismatch with germline at one junction end may stem from a read error. This chain links TRBV10-3 with TRBJ2-7; either TRBD1 or TRBD2 may supply D (7 bases each). This CDR3 spans 17 amino acids. Germline V CDR1 and CDR2: ENHRY, SYGVKD. In nucleotides, the CDR3 is TGTGCCAGCAGTTACTCGATGGGGGGGACAGCGAAGTACGAGCAGTACTTC. Residues: CASSYSMGGTAKYEQYF.